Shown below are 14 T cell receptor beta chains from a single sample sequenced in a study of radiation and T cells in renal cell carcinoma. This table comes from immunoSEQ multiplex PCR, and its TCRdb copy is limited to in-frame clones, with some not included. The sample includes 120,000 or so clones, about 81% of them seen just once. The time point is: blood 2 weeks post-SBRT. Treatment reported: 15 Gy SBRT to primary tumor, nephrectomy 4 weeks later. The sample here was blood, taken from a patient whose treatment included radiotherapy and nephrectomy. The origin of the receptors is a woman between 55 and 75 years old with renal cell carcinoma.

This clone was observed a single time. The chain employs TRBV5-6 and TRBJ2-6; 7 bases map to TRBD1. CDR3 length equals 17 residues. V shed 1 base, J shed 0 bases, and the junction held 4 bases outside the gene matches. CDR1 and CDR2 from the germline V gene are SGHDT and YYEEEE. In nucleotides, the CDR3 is TGTGCCAGCAGCTTGCTTCGGGACAGCTCTGGGGCCAACGTCCTGACTTTC. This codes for CASSLLRDSSGANVLTF.

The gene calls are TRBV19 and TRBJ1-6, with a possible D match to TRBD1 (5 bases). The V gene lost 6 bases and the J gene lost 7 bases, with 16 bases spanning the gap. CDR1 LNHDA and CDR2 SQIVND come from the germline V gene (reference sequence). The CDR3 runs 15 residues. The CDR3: CASSPRRGMNSPLHF. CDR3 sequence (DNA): TGTGCCAGTAGCCCCAGGCGGGGGATGAATTCACCCCTCCACTTT.

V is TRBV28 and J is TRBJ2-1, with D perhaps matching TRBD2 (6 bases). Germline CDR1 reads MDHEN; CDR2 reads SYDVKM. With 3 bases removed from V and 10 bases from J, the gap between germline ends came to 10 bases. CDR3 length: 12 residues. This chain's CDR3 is CASSFGGIEQFF. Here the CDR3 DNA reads TGTGCCAGCAGTTTCGGCGGGATAGAGCAGTTCTTC.

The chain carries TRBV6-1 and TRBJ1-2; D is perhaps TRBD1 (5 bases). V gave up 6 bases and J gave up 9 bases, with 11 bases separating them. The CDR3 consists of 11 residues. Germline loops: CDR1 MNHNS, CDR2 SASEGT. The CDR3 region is CASSNRNRYTF. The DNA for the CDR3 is TGTGCCAGCAGCAACAGGAATCGCTACACCTTC.

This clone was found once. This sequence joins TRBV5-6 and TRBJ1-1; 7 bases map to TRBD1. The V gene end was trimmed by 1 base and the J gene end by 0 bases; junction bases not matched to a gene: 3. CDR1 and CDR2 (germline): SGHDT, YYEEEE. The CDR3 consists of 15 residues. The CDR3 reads CASSLRQGMNTEAFF. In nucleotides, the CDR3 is TGTGCCAGCAGCTTGCGACAGGGCATGAACACTGAAGCTTTCTTT.

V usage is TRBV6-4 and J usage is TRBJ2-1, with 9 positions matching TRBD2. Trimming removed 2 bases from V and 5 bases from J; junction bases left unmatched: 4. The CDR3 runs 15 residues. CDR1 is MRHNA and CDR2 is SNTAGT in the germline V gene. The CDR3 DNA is TGTGCCAGCAGTGACGAGGGACTAGCTCACAATGAGCAGTTCTTC. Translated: CASSDEGLAHNEQFF.

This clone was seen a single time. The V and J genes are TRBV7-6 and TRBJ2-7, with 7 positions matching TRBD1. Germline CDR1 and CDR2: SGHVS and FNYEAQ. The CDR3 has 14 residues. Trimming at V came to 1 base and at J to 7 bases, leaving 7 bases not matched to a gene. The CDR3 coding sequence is TGTGCCAGCAGCTTAGGGACAGGACATAAGGAGCAGTACTTC. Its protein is CASSLGTGHKEQYF.

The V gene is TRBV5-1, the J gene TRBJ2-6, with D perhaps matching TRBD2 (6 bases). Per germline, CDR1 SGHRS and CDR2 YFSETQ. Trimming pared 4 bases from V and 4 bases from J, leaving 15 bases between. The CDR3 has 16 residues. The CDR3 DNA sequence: TGCGCCAGCAGCACCACGGGGGTCGACGGGGCCAACGTCCTGACTTTC. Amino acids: CASSTTGVDGANVLTF.

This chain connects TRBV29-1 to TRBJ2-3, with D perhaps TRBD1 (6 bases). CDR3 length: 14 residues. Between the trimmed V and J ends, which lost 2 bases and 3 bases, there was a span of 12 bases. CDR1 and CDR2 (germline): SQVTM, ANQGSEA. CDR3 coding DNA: TGCAGCGTTGAAAGTACAGGGACGACAGATACGCAGTATTTT. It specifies CSVESTGTTDTQYF.

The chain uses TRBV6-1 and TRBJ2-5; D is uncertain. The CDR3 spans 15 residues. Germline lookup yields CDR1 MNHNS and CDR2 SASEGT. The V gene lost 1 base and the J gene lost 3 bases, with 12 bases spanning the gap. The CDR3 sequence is CASSEDGQAKETQYF. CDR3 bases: TGTGCCAGCAGTGAAGATGGGCAGGCGAAAGAGACCCAGTACTTC.

The CDR3 bases are TGTGCCAGCAGTTTCTTAGGCCCCTCCCCCGATACGCAGTATTTT. This gives the protein CASSFLGPSPDTQYF. V gene TRBV27 combines with J gene TRBJ2-3, with D unclear. The germline gives CDR1 MNHEY, CDR2 SMNVEV (reference sequence). Trimming shortened V by 3 bases and J by 6 bases, and 16 bases separated the two germline ends. The CDR3 is 15 amino acids.

CDR3 residues: CASSEMETQYF. The CDR3 DNA is TGTGCCAGCAGTGAAATGGAGACCCAGTACTTC. This sequence joins TRBV6-5 and TRBJ2-5; D unclear. Germline values: CDR1 MNHEY, CDR2 SVGAGI. V dropped 5 bases and J dropped 5 bases, with 6 bases sitting between them. CDR3 length: 11 residues.

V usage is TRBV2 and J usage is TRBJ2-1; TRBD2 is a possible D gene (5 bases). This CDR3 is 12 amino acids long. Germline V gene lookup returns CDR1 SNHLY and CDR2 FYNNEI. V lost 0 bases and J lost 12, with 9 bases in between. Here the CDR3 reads CASSEAAGAQFF. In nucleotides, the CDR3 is TGTGCCAGCAGTGAAGCGGCGGGTGCGCAGTTCTTC.

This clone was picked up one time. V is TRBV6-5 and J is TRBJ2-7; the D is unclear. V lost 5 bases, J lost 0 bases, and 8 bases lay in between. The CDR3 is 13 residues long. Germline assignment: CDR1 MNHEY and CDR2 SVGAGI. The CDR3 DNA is TGTGCCAGCAGTACCCTGAGCTCCTACGAGCAGTACTTC. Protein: CASSTLSSYEQYF.